Each of the 8 T cell receptor beta chains below was sequenced from the same sample in a study of T cell clonotyping in hematopoietic cell transplantation. Data came from immunoSEQ multiplex PCR; TCRdb stores just in-frame clones and leaves some out. The sample has roughly 17,000 clones; approximately 91% are singletons. The specimen was peripheral blood mononuclear cells. These receptors all come from a middle-aged man in good health. Some clones in this sample may be carry-over from other donors' samples.

This sequence joins TRBV5-1 and TRBJ2-2, with D tentatively TRBD2 (5 bases). The length of the CDR3 is 14 residues. Germline loops: CDR1 SGHRS, CDR2 YFSETQ. The V end lost 4 bases, the J end lost 9 bases, and 16 bases lay between the germline ends. The CDR3, as DNA: TGCGCCAGCAGCCCGGAGAGGGCCGACAGGGAGCTGTTTTTT. It codes for CASSPERADRELFF. Full variable domain (missing parts from reference TRBV5-1 and TRBJ2-2): KAGVTQTPRYLIKTRGQQVTLSCSPISGHRSVSWYQQTPGQGLQFLFEYFSETQRNKGNFPGRFSGRQFSNSRSEMNVSTLELGDSALYLCASSPERADRELFFGEGSRLTVL.

The J gene is TRBJ1-2, the V gene TRBV27; 7 bases line up with TRBD1. Looked up from germline, CDR1 is MNHEY and CDR2 is SMNVEV (reference sequence). There are 16 residues in the CDR3. V was clipped by 6 bases and J by 4 bases; unmatched bases: 14. The CDR3 DNA follows: TGTGCCAGCAGGCAGGACAGCGGGACAGTCATCTATGGCTACACCTTC. This encodes CASRQDSGTVIYGYTF.

This clone was counted a single time. This sequence joins TRBV6-1 and TRBJ1-2; D gene uncertain. Deletions cut 2 bases from V and 5 bases from J, with 15 bases between. This CDR3 spans 15 amino acids. Germline V lookup: CDR1 MNHNS, CDR2 SASEGT. The CDR3 loop is CASSELTGSIYGYTF. The CDR3 DNA sequence: TGTGCCAGCAGTGAATTGACGGGGAGTATATATGGCTACACCTTC.

This clone is judged medium-sized. V usage is TRBV5-4 and J usage is TRBJ2-7; the D gene is possibly TRBD2 (5 bases). CDR3 length equals 13 residues. Trimming took 4 bases from V and 3 from J, leaving 11 bases between them. The germline CDR1 and CDR2 sequences are SGHNT and YYREEE (reference sequence). Here the CDR3 DNA reads TGTGCCAGCAGCCCCGGGATAGACTACGAGCAGTACTTC. Its translation is CASSPGIDYEQYF.

The V and J genes are TRBV2 and TRBJ2-5; D is uncertain. The germline CDR1 and CDR2 sequences are SNHLY and FYNNEI. The CDR3 is made up of 15 amino acids. V was clipped by 2 bases and J by 1 base, with 11 bases between them. CDR3 residues: CASSERRQVQETQYF. The DNA for the CDR3 is TGTGCCAGCAGTGAACGTCGGCAGGTCCAAGAGACCCAGTACTTC. Drawing the rest from reference TRBV2 and TRBJ2-5, the complete variable domain is EPEVTQTPSHQVTQMGQEVILRCVPISNHLYFYWYRQILGQKVEFLVSFYNNEISEKSEIFDDQFSVERPDGSNFTLKIRSTKLEDSAMYFCASSERRQVQETQYFGPGTRLLVL.

This CDR3 reads CASSLRYTAYEQYF. In nucleotides, the CDR3 is TGTGCCAGCAGCTTGAGGTACACGGCCTACGAGCAGTACTTC. The V call is TRBV5-6, the J call TRBJ2-7; D remains unclear. The CDR3 consists of 14 residues. Per germline, CDR1 SGHDT and CDR2 YYEEEE. With 1 base removed from V and 2 bases from J, the gap between germline ends came to 10 bases.

The chain employs TRBV10-2 and TRBJ1-5, with a possible D match to TRBD1 (5 bases). CDR1 WSHSY and CDR2 SAAADI come from the germline V gene. The ends were cut back, 5 bases at V and 5 bases at J, with 7 bases in the middle. CDR3 size: 12 residues. CDR3 coding DNA: TGCGCCAGCAGTCAGGGTGATCAGCCCCAGCATTTT. It is translated as CASSQGDQPQHF.

This clone is a singleton in its sample. The chain couples TRBV7-2 to TRBJ2-2; 8 bases are shared with TRBD1. The V gene end was trimmed by 3 bases and the J gene end by 4 bases; junction bases not matched to a gene: 4. The CDR3 extends over 15 amino acids. Germline CDR1 SGHTA, CDR2 FQGNSA. Here the CDR3 DNA reads TGTGCCAGCAGCTTTCCAGGGGGCAGCACCGGGGAGCTGTTTTTT. Translation gives CASSFPGGSTGELFF.